This TCR beta chain was retrieved from a study of identical twins. Findings and caveats of the study: With abundant cord blood beta clonotypes, insertions were fewer; memory repertoires showed no such pattern. Donors were not followed over many years; analysis was cross-sectional.

This clonotype was recorded a few times. Its antigen is undetermined. Via MiXCR, TCRdb re-called the 5' RACE reads, giving one row per CDR3 protein. The repertoire consists of roughly 220,000 distinct CDR3 sequences, with over 5.5% occurring once and the leading ten covering more than 14%. This CDR3 comprises 16 residues. Germline V gene data show CDR1 as MNHEY and CDR2 as SMNVEV (reference sequence). V lost 5 bases, J lost 2 bases, and 12 bases stayed unmatched. The sample also formed part of further work on T cells expressing NK-cell markers. That work contributes: According to the study, TCR beta repertoires originated from sorted CD3+CD56+NKG2C+, CD3+CD56+NKG2C- and CD3+CD56-NKG2C+ T cells. Among eight sequenced donors, seven carried HCMV seropositivity while one was seronegative.

This receptor was obtained from a young woman in good health. The chain joins TRBV27 to TRBJ2-7; 7 bases line up with TRBD1. The sample comprised CD8+ T cells sorted from blood. The CDR3 nucleotides are TGTGCCAGCAGTAGACTGCTCCGGGACAGAACCTACGAGCAGTACTTC. Encoded protein: CASSRLLRDRTYEQYF.